The T cell receptor beta chain described here comes from a study of T cells in Graves' hyperthyroidism and ophthalmopathy (dated by TCRdb to between 2018 and 2020). About the study as a whole: Peripheral blood samples were taken at the time of initial diagnosis, prior to any treatment. Following sampling, methimazole starting at 30 mg daily was given to hyperthyroidism patients, and high-dose intravenous methylprednisolone was given to ophthalmopathy patients. According to the paper, TCR Vbeta CDR3 sequencing was carried out on 135 peripheral blood samples, which came from approximately 41 ophthalmopathy, around 75 hyperthyroidism and approximately 17 progressor patients. Prospective prediction of ophthalmopathy was tested in an independent validation cohort of 18 to 20 hyperthyroidism patients and some 17 patients who later progressed to ophthalmopathy. In addition, the study compared T-cell repertoires in thyroid tissue and in blood from roughly six Graves' hyperthyroidism patients. TCR V-J signatures able to tell the groups apart were searched for in a discovery cohort of some 97 patients, of whom around 43 had Graves' ophthalmopathy and roughly 58 had stable Graves' hyperthyroidism. The roughly 91 discovery patients were randomly divided into training and test sets at a 7:3 ratio.

The TCR beta CDR3 regions were amplified from the RNA transcripts. A first-round RT-PCR of the TCR CDR3 used the HTBI primer set with the Qiagen OneStep RT-PCR kit. Libraries were constructed in a second round of multiplex PCR, after which size selection and purification were carried out. Paired-end sequencing of the libraries was performed with 100 bp reads on an Illumina HiSeq2000. The study's own analysis went as follows. SOAPnuke was used to process the raw data, removing reads that contained adapters or uncalled bases, had a mean Phred below 15, or lacked an exact match to the constant primer or identifier. COPE v1.2.5 was used to merge the high-quality paired reads, and each unique nucleotide sequence was defined as a clonotype. MiTCR v1.1 was used to align the clonotypes against IMGT TRBV, TRBD and TRBJ reference segments. The analysis included only V-J combinations with a frequency above 0.0001, which together covered around 99% of the repertoires. The TCS score was defined as the ratio of F50 (clonal expansion) to E x V (chaos), calculated using BLOSUM62-based TCRdist between CDR3 peptides within each V-J. Welch's t-statistics and random forest reduced 514 V-J features to 13, which were used in a naive Bayes classifier (R e1071). In-frame beta chains were kept once TCRdb had trimmed the public reads at Q25 with fastp and called clones with MiXCR. Rows matching on CDR3 protein sequence are summarized as one entry with the most common DNA and genes. TCRdb, not the original authors, processed these V and J calls. The sample table contains some 600,000 distinct CDR3 sequences; only one count was recorded for roughly 14% of them. About 5.8% of the sample lies in the top ten.

The CDR3 has 15 amino acids, counting the end cysteine and phenylalanine. The CDR3 DNA has 45 bases and is translated from base 1. The germline V gene (reference sequence) provides CDR1 LGHDT and CDR2 YNNKEL. V drops 7 bases and J drops 2 bases, leaving 18 bases in between. A word on this clonotype: What this receptor recognizes is not known. Nothing much larger sits one base from this clone, and base qualities are not available.

Study-level results and caveats: No statistical method was used to set the sample size in advance, and investigators knew the group allocation. In validation, the model predicted progression to ophthalmopathy a median of roughly 6.1 months before onset, with approximately 70% sensitivity and roughly 77% specificity. Ophthalmopathy was separated from stable hyperthyroidism by a 13 V-J signature model, with around 90% sensitivity and roughly 81% specificity obtained in cross-validation and 80%/75% obtained in testing. Most expanded thyroid clonotypes (frequency above 0.001) were also found in blood, which suggests that blood repertoires may mirror thyroid immune responses.

Hyperthyroidism patients were newly diagnosed, had a disease duration of under 2 months, and were aged 18 to 65 years. Patients with uncontrolled infections, other autoimmune diseases, pregnancy or lactation were excluded. Diagnoses were established on the basis of clinical symptoms, serum thyroxine and TRAb, thyroid ultrasound, and orbital computed tomography. For progressor patients, blood was drawn at the first diagnosis of hyperthyroidism, before any ophthalmopathy symptoms had appeared. Ficoll-Paque density gradient centrifugation was used to isolate PBMCs from 8 to 10 ml of fresh peripheral blood. Progressor patients were initially diagnosed with Graves' hyperthyroidism and developed ophthalmopathy during follow-up. Total RNA was extracted using Trizol reagent, and RNA quality was assessed on an Agilent 2100 Bioanalyzer.

This TCR derives from a woman aged 25 to 39 with Graves' hyperthyroidism that later progressed to Graves' ophthalmopathy. Sequenced material: blood. The rearrangement combines TRBV3-1 with TRBJ2-7, and TRBD1 may be the D gene, going by 7 matching bases. The nucleotides read TGTGCCAGCACTCGGGGGACAGACAAAACCTACGAGCAGTACTTC. It translates as CASTRGTDKTYEQYF.